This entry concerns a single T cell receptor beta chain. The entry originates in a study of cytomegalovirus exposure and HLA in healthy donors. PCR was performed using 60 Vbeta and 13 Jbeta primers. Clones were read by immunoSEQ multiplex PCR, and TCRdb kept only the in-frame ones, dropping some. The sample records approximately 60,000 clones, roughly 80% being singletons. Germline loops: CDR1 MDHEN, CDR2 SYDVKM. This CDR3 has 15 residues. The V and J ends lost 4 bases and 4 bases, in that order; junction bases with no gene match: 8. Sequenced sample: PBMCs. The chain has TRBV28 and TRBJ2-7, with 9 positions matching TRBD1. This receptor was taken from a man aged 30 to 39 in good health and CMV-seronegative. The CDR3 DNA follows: TGTGCCAGCAGTTCCCCCCCGGGACAGGGTTACGAGCAGTACTTC. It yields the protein CASSSPPGQGYEQYF. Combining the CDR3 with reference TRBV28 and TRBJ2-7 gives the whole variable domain DVKVTQSSRYLVKRTGEKVFLECVQDMDHENMFWYRQDPGLGLRLIYFSYDVKMKEKGDIPEGYSVSREKKERFSLILESASTNQTSMYLCASSSPPGQGYEQYFGPGTRLTVT.